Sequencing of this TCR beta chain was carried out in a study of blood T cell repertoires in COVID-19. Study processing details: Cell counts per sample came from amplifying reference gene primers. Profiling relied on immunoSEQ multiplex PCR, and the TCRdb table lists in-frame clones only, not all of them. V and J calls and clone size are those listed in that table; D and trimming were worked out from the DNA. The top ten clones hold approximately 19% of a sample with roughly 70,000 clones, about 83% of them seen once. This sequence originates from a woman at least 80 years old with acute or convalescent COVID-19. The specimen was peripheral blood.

CDR3: CASSRDNYEQYF. DNA for the CDR3: TGCGCCAGCAGCCGGGACAACTACGAGCAGTACTTC. The V gene is TRBV5-1, the J gene TRBJ2-7; tentative D call: TRBD1 (6 bases). V was trimmed by 4 bases and J by 3 bases, leaving 8 bases between them. The CDR3 is made up of 12 amino acids. Germline V lookup: CDR1 SGHRS, CDR2 YFSETQ.